This T cell receptor (beta chain) comes out of a study of blood T cell repertoires in COVID-19. Repertoires were generated with immunoSEQ multiplex PCR, while TCRdb's copy carries only in-frame clones and drops some. The table records 150,000 to 200,000 clones, roughly 82% of them present only once. The CDR3 spans 14 residues. With 0 bases removed from V and 5 bases from J, the gap between germline ends came to 12 bases. Germline V gene sequence: CDR1 SGHRS, CDR2 YFSETQ. Sequencing was performed on peripheral blood. This chain connects TRBV5-1 to TRBJ2-7, with D tentatively TRBD1 (6 bases). This receptor was taken from a woman in her 70s with acute or convalescent COVID-19. This chain's CDR3 is CASSLGGRANEQYF. The CDR3, as DNA: TGCGCCAGCAGCTTGGGGGGGCGAGCCAACGAGCAGTACTTC.